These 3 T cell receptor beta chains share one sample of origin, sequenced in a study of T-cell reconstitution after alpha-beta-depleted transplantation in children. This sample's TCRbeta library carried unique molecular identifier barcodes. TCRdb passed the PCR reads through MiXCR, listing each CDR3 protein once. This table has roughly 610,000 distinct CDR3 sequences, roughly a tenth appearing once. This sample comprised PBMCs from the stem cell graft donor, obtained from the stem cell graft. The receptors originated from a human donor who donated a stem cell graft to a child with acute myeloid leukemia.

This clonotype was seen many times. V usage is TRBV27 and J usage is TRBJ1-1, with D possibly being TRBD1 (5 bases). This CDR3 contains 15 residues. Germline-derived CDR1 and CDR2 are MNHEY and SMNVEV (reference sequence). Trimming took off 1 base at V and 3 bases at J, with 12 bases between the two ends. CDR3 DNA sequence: TGTGCCAGCAGTTTATTGGCGTGGGGGGACACTGAAGCTTTCTTT. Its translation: CASSLLAWGDTEAFF.

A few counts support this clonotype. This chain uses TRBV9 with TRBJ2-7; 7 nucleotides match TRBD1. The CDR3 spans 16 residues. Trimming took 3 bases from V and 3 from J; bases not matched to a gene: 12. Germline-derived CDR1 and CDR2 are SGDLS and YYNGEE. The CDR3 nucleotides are TGTGCCAGCAGCGAAAAACCCTGGGACAGCAACTACGAGCAGTACTTC. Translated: CASSEKPWDSNYEQYF.

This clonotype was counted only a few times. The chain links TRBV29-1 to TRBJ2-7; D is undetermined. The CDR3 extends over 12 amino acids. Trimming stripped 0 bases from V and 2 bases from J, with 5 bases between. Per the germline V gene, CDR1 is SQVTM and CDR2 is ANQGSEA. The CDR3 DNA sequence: TGCAGCGTTGAAGACCGCACCTACGAGCAGTACTTC. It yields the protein CSVEDRTYEQYF.